The rows below give T cell receptor beta chains drawn from one sample of a study of control samples from healthy donors and cancer patients. The repertoire was sequenced with immunoSEQ multiplex PCR; TCRdb's copy has only in-frame clones and lacks some. The sample has 110,000 to 150,000 clones, around 90% seen once. The sequenced material came from blood. These receptor sequences come from a man younger than 40 in good health. CDR3s include the opening cysteine and the closing phenylalanine or tryptophan. Fields, in order: V gene, clone size, D gene, J gene, CDR3 DNA, CDR3 protein. A D gene is named only where the DNA matches it firmly. Some rows mark clone size as missing; the rest say once, few, many or name a class of expanded clone.

>TRBV27|few|NA|TRBJ2-1
TGTGCCAGCAGTTTCAGAACCCGGGACTCCTCACCTAACAATGAGCAGTTCTTC
CASSFRTRDSSPNNEQFF
>TRBV11-3|NA|NA|TRBJ2-1
TGTGCCAGCAGCTTTAGAGCCTCCTACAATGAGCAGTTCTTC
CASSFRASYNEQFF
>TRBV7-8|NA|TRBD2|TRBJ2-2
TGTGCCAGCAGCTTAAGCGGACTAGCGGGAGGTGCGAACACCGGGGAGCTGTTTTTT
CASSLSGLAGGANTGELFF
>TRBV4-3|NA|NA|TRBJ2-2
TGCGCCAGCAGCCACGAAATAGGGACGGCCAACACCGGGGAGCTGTTTTTT
CASSHEIGTANTGELFF
>TRBV7-2|NA|TRBD2|TRBJ2-7
TGTGCCAGCAGCTTAGCCCTGATACGGGAGGGTTACGAGCAGTACTTC
CASSLALIREGYEQYF
>TRBV6-5|NA|TRBD2|TRBJ2-1
TGTGCCAGCAGTTCGGGGGGCTCCTACAATGAGCAGTTCTTC
CASSSGGSYNEQFF
>TRBV7-2|NA|TRBD2|TRBJ2-1
TGTGCCAGCAGCTTAGGGATGAGCGGGGGGGGCAATGAGCAGTTCTTC
CASSLGMSGGGNEQFF
>TRBV6-5|NA|NA|TRBJ2-5
TGTGCCAGCAAAAAGGGAGATCAAGAGACCCAGTACTTC
CASKKGDQETQYF
>TRBV6-2/TRBV6-3|NA|NA|TRBJ2-4
TGTGCCAGCAGTTTGGACCTCCCGGGGAACATTCAGTACTTC
CASSLDLPGNIQYF
>TRBV7-2|once|NA|TRBJ2-3
TGTGCCAGCAGCTTATGGGGGCCGTCAGATACGCAGTATTTT
CASSLWGPSDTQYF
>TRBV14|NA|NA|TRBJ1-4
TGTGCCAGCAGCCAATTTGGCAGAGAAAAACTGTTTTTT
CASSQFGREKLFF
>TRBV21-1|NA|NA|TRBJ2-7
TGTGCCAGCAGCAAACCCAATACCTACGAGCAGTACTTC
CASSKPNTYEQYF
>TRBV18|NA|TRBD2|TRBJ2-1
TGTGCCAGCTCACCTCAATTAGCGGGGGCCCAGTTCGGTGAGCAGTTCTTC
CASSPQLAGAQFGEQFF
>TRBV24-1|NA|TRBD2|TRBJ2-1
TGTGCCACCAGCCCCGGGACTAGCGGGAGGGCATACAATGAGCAGTTCTTC
CATSPGTSGRAYNEQFF
>TRBV6-1|few|NA|TRBJ1-5
TGTGCCAGCAGTGAAGGGATAAGCAATCAGCCCCAGCATTTT
CASSEGISNQPQHF
>TRBV7-2|NA|TRBD1|TRBJ1-5
TGTGCCAGCAGCCTCTCCTGGACAGGGGGAAATCAGCCCCAGCATTTT
CASSLSWTGGNQPQHF
>TRBV2|NA|TRBD2|TRBJ2-7
TGTGCCAGCAGTACCGCTGGTCTAGCGGGAGGACTCGAGCAGTACTTC
CASSTAGLAGGLEQYF
>TRBV27|NA|NA|TRBJ1-5
TGTGCCAGCAGTTTATTCCCCCATCAGCCCCAGCATTTT
CASSLFPHQPQHF
>TRBV24-1|NA|NA|TRBJ2-5
TGTGCCACCAGTGATCCGCAGGAGACCCAGTACTTC
CATSDPQETQYF
>TRBV6-5|NA|TRBD1|TRBJ2-1
TGTGCCAGCAGTTTCCCGGGGACAGGACGTGGCAATGAGCAGTTCTTC
CASSFPGTGRGNEQFF
>TRBV20-1|NA|NA|TRBJ2-7
TGCAGTGCTCGGATCGAATACGAGCAGTACTTC
CSARIEYEQYF
>TRBV6-5|NA|NA|TRBJ1-2
TGTGCCAGCAGCCTTGGAAAGACGCGGGGCTATGGCTACACCTTC
CASSLGKTRGYGYTF
>TRBV9|NA|NA|TRBJ2-7
TGTGCCAGCAGCCCAAGTCCAATCGGCTACGAGCAGTACTTC
CASSPSPIGYEQYF
>TRBV7-2|NA|NA|TRBJ1-1
TGTGCCAGCAGCTTTAATGGGAGGGGAGGCACTGAAGCTTTCTTT
CASSFNGRGGTEAFF
>TRBV6-5|NA|NA|TRBJ1-1
TGTGCCAGCAGATATAATCGGGACACTGAAGCTTTCTTT
CASRYNRDTEAFF
>TRBV24-1|NA|TRBD1|TRBJ2-1
TGTGCCACCAGTGCCTCATTTGGGCGGACAGGGTCATACAATGAGCAGTTCTTC
CATSASFGRTGSYNEQFF
>TRBV9|NA|NA|TRBJ1-4
TGTGCCAGCAGCGTGGACGTTGGAGACTTCGGTGAAAAACTGTTTTTT
CASSVDVGDFGEKLFF
>TRBV4-1|NA|NA|TRBJ1-5
TGCGCCAGCAGCCAACGACAAGCGGGCAATCAGCCCCAGCATTTT
CASSQRQAGNQPQHF
>TRBV3-1/TRBV3-2|NA|TRBD2|TRBJ2-1
TGTGCCAGCAGCCAGGGGACTAGCGGGAGGGGGCAGTTCTTC
CASSQGTSGRGQFF
>TRBV7-9|NA|NA|TRBJ2-1
TGTGCCAGCAGCCCCTTCCTGAATGAGCAGTTCTTC
CASSPFLNEQFF
>TRBV6-5|NA|NA|TRBJ1-1
TGTGCCAGCAGTTATATTCGAGGCTCTCAAGCTTTCTTT
CASSYIRGSQAFF
>TRBV27|NA|NA|TRBJ2-2
TGTGCCAGCAGATCGGTCAACGCGAACACCGGGGAGCTGTTTTTT
CASRSVNANTGELFF
>TRBV5-6|NA|NA|TRBJ2-7
TGTGCCAGCAGCTTGGACATAGAGCAGTACTTC
CASSLDIEQYF
>TRBV10-3|NA|NA|TRBJ1-5
TGTGCCACCAGTGAACAGGTGTTTCAGCCCCAGCATTTT
CATSEQVFQPQHF
>TRBV7-3|NA|TRBD2|TRBJ2-6
TGTGCCAGCAGCCCAACCGGGACTAGCGGGAATACTGGGGCCAACGTCCTGACTTTC
CASSPTGTSGNTGANVLTF
>TRBV5-6|NA|NA|TRBJ1-5
TGTGCCAGCAGCGTGTGGATTCGGGATCAGCCCCAGCATTTT
CASSVWIRDQPQHF
>TRBV7-9|NA|NA|TRBJ1-5
TGTGCCAGCAGCCCAGGGGTTGTGGACGGAAGATCTAATCAGCCCCAGCATTTT
CASSPGVVDGRSNQPQHF
>TRBV7-3|NA|NA|TRBJ2-3
TGTGCCAGCAGCCCCATCCCCGGAGATACGCAGTATTTT
CASSPIPGDTQYF
>TRBV2|NA|NA|TRBJ1-5
TGTGCCAGCAGGAGCGGGTACGGCAATCAGCCCCAGCATTTT
CASRSGYGNQPQHF
>TRBV6-4|NA|TRBD1|TRBJ2-1
TGTGCCAGCAGTGTGACAGGGGGCGCTGAGCAGTTCTTC
CASSVTGGAEQFF